Listed below are T cell receptor beta chains from one sample, sequenced in a study of cytomegalovirus exposure and HLA in healthy donors. Only in-frame clones appear in the TCRdb table, and some are missing; sequencing was by immunoSEQ multiplex PCR. The data contain roughly 150,000 clones, 60% to 80% of them singletons. Sequenced sample: PBMCs. Receptors originate from a male donor in good health and CMV-seronegative. CDR3s include the opening cysteine and the closing phenylalanine or tryptophan.

V gene: TRBV9; J gene: TRBJ2-2; CDR3 protein: CASSARTGGDPGELFF
V gene: TRBV7-9; J gene: TRBJ2-1; CDR3 protein: CASRPLAGGRNEQFF
V gene: TRBV30; J gene: TRBJ1-6; CDR3 protein: CARTSSLFNSPLHF
V gene: TRBV7-2; J gene: TRBJ1-2; CDR3 protein: CARGEAYYGYTF
V gene: TRBV11-3; J gene: TRBJ1-2; CDR3 protein: CASSSGQSVYGYTF
V gene: TRBV7-9; J gene: TRBJ2-3; CDR3 protein: CASSGLAGTTDTQYF
V gene: TRBV7-9; J gene: TRBJ1-4; CDR3 protein: CSSSPQTGFYEKLFF
V gene: TRBV9; J gene: NA; CDR3 protein: CASSVATGDPSYEQYF
V gene: TRBV7-9; J gene: TRBJ2-1; CDR3 protein: CSSSLALATSGEQFF
V gene: TRBV7-6; J gene: TRBJ2-7; CDR3 protein: CASSPNSGTSYEQYF
V gene: TRBV15; J gene: TRBJ2-6; CDR3 protein: CATSRGLAGSGANVLTF
V gene: TRBV30; J gene: TRBJ2-7; CDR3 protein: CAWSVPGSTYEQYF
V gene: TRBV6-5; J gene: TRBJ2-7; CDR3 protein: CASSSGLATHYEQYF
V gene: TRBV7-2; J gene: TRBJ2-3; CDR3 protein: CASSLERALPPDTQYF
V gene: TRBV6-5; J gene: TRBJ2-3; CDR3 protein: CASSYTSPGTDTQYF
V gene: TRBV9; J gene: TRBJ1-1; CDR3 protein: CASSGPTGGTEAFF
V gene: TRBV7-3; J gene: TRBJ1-2; CDR3 protein: CASSLTGSANYGYTF
V gene: TRBV9; J gene: TRBJ2-1; CDR3 protein: CASSVGGGAYNEQFF
V gene: TRBV25-1; J gene: TRBJ1-4; CDR3 protein: CASSKPGQGNEKLFF
V gene: TRBV7-3; J gene: TRBJ2-1; CDR3 protein: CASSLAGAYNEQFF
V gene: TRBV7-2; J gene: TRBJ1-2; CDR3 protein: CASSLGRVDSYGYTF
V gene: TRBV30; J gene: TRBJ2-5; CDR3 protein: CAWSPRGTQETQYF
V gene: TRBV4-1; J gene: TRBJ2-7; CDR3 protein: CASSQSPTYEQYF
V gene: TRBV25-1; J gene: TRBJ2-3; CDR3 protein: CASSERTSGGITDTQYF
V gene: TRBV7-3; J gene: TRBJ2-1; CDR3 protein: CASSLNTYNEQFF
V gene: TRBV7-2; J gene: TRBJ2-5; CDR3 protein: CASSPQTSGGGETQYF
V gene: TRBV9; J gene: TRBJ2-2; CDR3 protein: CASSVDSGGFGGELFF
V gene: TRBV7-6; J gene: TRBJ2-7; CDR3 protein: CASSLEPLAGSYFEQYF
V gene: TRBV27; J gene: TRBJ1-5; CDR3 protein: CASSYVYNQPQHF
V gene: TRBV11-2; J gene: TRBJ1-2; CDR3 protein: CASSLDLGTGHGYTF
V gene: TRBV5-1; J gene: TRBJ2-7; CDR3 protein: CASSLGREGSCEQYF
V gene: TRBV6-5; J gene: TRBJ1-1; CDR3 protein: CASSRGGMNTEAFF
V gene: TRBV18; J gene: TRBJ2-5; CDR3 protein: CASSPGLEQETQYF
V gene: TRBV9; J gene: TRBJ2-3; CDR3 protein: CASSLRRTGGVPDTQYF
V gene: TRBV11-3; J gene: TRBJ2-1; CDR3 protein: CASSLRGPNEQFF
V gene: TRBV18; J gene: TRBJ2-7; CDR3 protein: CASSAAGPSYEQYF
V gene: TRBV18; J gene: TRBJ1-2; CDR3 protein: CASSPVIPGQGSYGYTF
V gene: TRBV7-8; J gene: TRBJ2-1; CDR3 protein: CASSLASQNEQFF
V gene: TRBV19; J gene: TRBJ1-1; CDR3 protein: CASGGTDFTEAFF
V gene: TRBV11-2; J gene: TRBJ1-2; CDR3 protein: CASSLQDGYTF
V gene: TRBV30; J gene: TRBJ2-7; CDR3 protein: CAWSVTLGVEQYF
V gene: TRBV30; J gene: TRBJ1-2; CDR3 protein: CAWRTGPGFSYTF
V gene: TRBV11-3; J gene: TRBJ2-1; CDR3 protein: CASSLVLAGGNEQFF
V gene: TRBV18; J gene: TRBJ2-7; CDR3 protein: CASSPSGQVGEQYF